The 26 T cell receptor beta chains below come from one sample, sequenced in a study of cytomegalovirus exposure and HLA in healthy donors. PCR primers comprised 60 Vbeta and 13 Jbeta primers. Clones were sequenced by immunoSEQ multiplex PCR, and TCRdb holds only the in-frame ones, with some missing. The table includes 100,000 to 150,000 clones, approximately 70% detected once. Sample: PBMCs. These receptors were taken from a man in his 60s in good health and CMV-seropositive.

This clone was found a few times. CDR3 sequence: CASSYSGEGETQYF. The CDR3 DNA reads TGTGCCAGCAGTTACTCGGGGGAGGGGGAGACCCAGTACTTC. The gene calls are TRBV6-5 and TRBJ2-5, with 7 bases that match TRBD2. The CDR3 has 14 amino acids. CDR1 and CDR2 from the germline V gene are MNHEY and SVGAGI. V was pared by 0 bases and J by 5 bases, with 3 bases of the junction left unmatched.

The chain has TRBV5-5 and TRBJ1-2; D call uncertain. CDR1 is SGHKS and CDR2 is YYEKEE in the germline V gene (reference sequence). This CDR3 region has 16 residues. Trimming pared 0 bases from V and 5 bases from J, leaving 17 bases between. The CDR3 DNA reads as TGTGCCAGCAGCTTGGGACATTCCAACCTTCAGTATGGCTACACCTTC. It yields the protein CASSLGHSNLQYGYTF.

In its sample, this clone was seen a few times. The chain couples TRBV7-2 to TRBJ1-1; D not certain. The germline gives CDR1 SGHTA, CDR2 FQGNSA. The CDR3 length is 13 residues. Trimming cost V 3 bases and J 1 base, with 6 bases left between them. The CDR3 coding sequence is TGTGCCAGCAGCTTTCAGAAGAACACTGAAGCTTTCTTT. Its translation: CASSFQKNTEAFF.

This clone has a handful of counts. The chain joins TRBV29-1 to TRBJ2-5; 9 positions match TRBD2. Germline CDR1 is SQVTM and CDR2 is ANQGSEA. The CDR3 is 13 amino acids. V gave up 7 bases and J gave up 6 bases; unmatched junction bases: 9. CDR3 sequence reads: CSGTFSGGKTQYF. Here the CDR3 DNA reads TGCAGCGGCACCTTCAGCGGGGGGAAGACCCAGTACTTC.

The CDR3 coding sequence is TGCGCCAGCAGCCAGGTGGGCTACGAGCAGTACTTC. This gives the protein CASSQVGYEQYF. J is TRBJ2-5 and V is TRBV5-1; D gene uncertain. The end of the DNA aligns better with TRBJ2-7, so the J call may be wrong. The germline CDR1 and CDR2 sequences are SGHRS and YFSETQ. The CDR3 has 12 amino acids.

CDR3 in DNA: TGTGCCTGGGGCCAGCAAGAGACCCAGTACTTC. Its translation: CAWGQQETQYF. The chain links TRBV30 to TRBJ2-5; D uncertain. CDR1 and CDR2 (germline): GTSNPN, SVGIG (reference sequence). V lost 5 bases, J lost 2 bases, and 6 bases lay in between. The CDR3 extends over 11 amino acids.

The V call is TRBV19, the J call TRBJ1-1; D gene unclear. The CDR3 has 13 residues. Deletions cut 2 bases from V and 3 bases from J, with 7 bases between. The germline gives CDR1 LNHDA, CDR2 SQIVND (reference sequence). DNA for the CDR3: TGTGCCAGTAGTATAACCTTAGACACTGAAGCTTTCTTT. Amino acids: CASSITLDTEAFF.

The gene calls are TRBV5-4 and TRBJ2-2, with TRBD2 as a possible D gene (5 bases). CDR3 length: 15 residues. Germline lookup yields CDR1 SGHNT and CDR2 YYREEE (reference sequence). With 0 bases removed from V and 1 base from J, the gap between germline ends came to 7 bases. The CDR3 nucleotides read TGTGCCAGCAGCTTGGAAGGGAGGAACACCGGGGAGCTGTTTTTT. This encodes CASSLEGRNTGELFF.

V and J are TRBV2 and TRBJ1-5, with D unclear. Germline V gene lookup returns CDR1 SNHLY and CDR2 FYNNEI. The CDR3 loop spans 13 amino acids. Between the trimmed V and J ends, which lost 6 bases and 2 bases, there was a span of 8 bases. The CDR3 loop reads CASSPEGNQPQHF. The DNA of the CDR3 is TGTGCCAGCAGCCCAGAGGGCAATCAGCCCCAGCATTTT.

The CDR3 reads CASTLTGTVYGYTF. CDR3 bases: TGTGCCAGCACGTTGACAGGGACCGTCTATGGCTACACCTTC. The chain uses TRBV6-1 and TRBJ1-2, with 7 bases identical to TRBD1. Looked up from germline, CDR1 is MNHNS and CDR2 is SASEGT. The junction had 9 bases not matched to a gene; V was cut back by 7 bases and J by 4 bases. The CDR3 length is 14 residues.

The V and J genes are TRBV6-5 and TRBJ1-2, with D unclear. Germline lookup yields CDR1 MNHEY and CDR2 SVGAGI. The CDR3 covers 15 residues. The ends were cut back, 0 bases at V and 4 bases at J, with 12 bases in the middle. The CDR3 DNA reads as TGTGCCAGCAGTTACTCGATCCGGGGTTTCTATGGCTACACCTTC. Translated, it gives CASSYSIRGFYGYTF.

V and J are TRBV7-9 and TRBJ1-2; D is unclear. The V gene lost 6 bases and the J gene lost 8 bases, with 19 bases spanning the gap. The CDR3 is made up of 14 amino acids. Germline V lookup: CDR1 SEHNR, CDR2 FQNEAQ (reference sequence). This CDR3 reads CASRPSEGPFGYTF. The CDR3 nucleotides read TGTGCCAGCAGACCTTCGGAGGGTCCGTTCGGCTACACCTTC. The variable domain in full, with the rest retrieved from reference TRBV7-9 and TRBJ1-2, is DTGVSQNPRHKITKRGQNVTFRCDPISEHNRLYWYRQTLGQGPEFLTYFQNEAQLEKSRLLSDRFSAERPKGSFSTLEIQRTEQGDSAMYLCASRPSEGPFGYTFGSGTRLTVV.

The rearrangement links TRBV28 to TRBJ1-2; tentative D call: TRBD1 (6 bases). Trimming removed 3 bases from V and 7 bases from J, with 12 bases in between. CDR1 is MDHEN and CDR2 is SYDVKM in the germline V gene. The CDR3 is 13 residues long. The CDR3 region is CASSLNRVGGYTF. The CDR3 coding sequence is TGTGCCAGCAGTTTGAACAGGGTCGGTGGCTACACCTTC.

This clone is labeled as medium-sized (0.01 to 0.1%). V gene TRBV11-2 combines with J gene TRBJ1-5; unclear D gene. Trimming left V 2 bases short and J 5 bases short, with 7 bases between. Germline CDR1 and CDR2: SGHAT and FQNNGV. The CDR3 covers 13 residues. CDR3 sequence reads: CASSLIQDQPQHF. For the CDR3, the DNA is TGTGCCAGCAGCTTAATCCAGGATCAGCCCCAGCATTTT.

The genes are TRBV5-1 and TRBJ2-7; TRBD2 aligns across 8 bases. The ends lost 2 bases at V and 2 bases at J; junction bases unmatched: 6. The germline V gene has CDR1 SGHRS and CDR2 YFSETQ. The CDR3 loop spans 15 amino acids. For the CDR3, the DNA is TGCGCCAGCAGCTTTAATAGCGGGGCCGCCTACGAGCAGTACTTC. It yields the protein CASSFNSGAAYEQYF.

As for this clone: Other DNA sequences in this specimen translate into the identical CDR3. The rearrangement uses TRBV5-4 and TRBJ1-4, with 12 bases that match TRBD1. V lost 4 bases and J lost 7; bases outside the gene matches: 8. This CDR3 spans 16 amino acids. The germline CDR1 and CDR2 sequences are SGHNT and YYREEE (reference sequence). DNA for the CDR3: TGTGCCAGCAGCCCGGGGGGGGACAGGGGGCGTGAAAAACTGTTTTTT. Amino acids: CASSPGGDRGREKLFF.

The chain has TRBV9 and TRBJ2-3; D possibly corresponds to TRBD2 (6 bases). The CDR3 loop spans 18 amino acids. V gave up 0 bases and J gave up 2 bases, with 19 bases separating them. Per germline, CDR1 SGDLS and CDR2 YYNGEE. CDR3 protein: CASSVATGVRGFTDTQYF. The CDR3, as DNA: TGTGCCAGCAGCGTAGCTACTGGGGTACGGGGGTTCACAGATACGCAGTATTTT.

The chain joins TRBV30 to TRBJ1-6; 11 bases are shared with TRBD1. CDR3 length equals 15 residues. J gave up 9 bases and V 1 base, and 5 bases lay outside the gene matches. Germline lookup yields CDR1 GTSNPN and CDR2 SVGIG (reference sequence). In DNA, the CDR3 is TGTGCCTGGAGTGCCGTGGGGACAGGGGGTTCACCCCTCCACTTT. Protein: CAWSAVGTGGSPLHF.

On this clone: The identical CDR3 is also encoded by other nucleotide sequences in the sample. The genes are TRBV6-1 and TRBJ1-1; the D gene is possibly TRBD1 (5 bases). The CDR3 runs to 12 residues. Germline lookup yields CDR1 MNHNS and CDR2 SASEGT. Trimming removed 5 bases from V and 2 bases from J, with 6 bases in between. CDR3 in DNA: TGTGCCAGCAGTAGGGGAAACACTGAAGCTTTCTTT. Residues: CASSRGNTEAFF.

The CDR3 nucleotides are TGTGCCAGCAGTGAATACGTCAGTAACACTGAAGCTTTCTTT. It encodes CASSEYVSNTEAFF. V usage is TRBV25-1 and J usage is TRBJ1-1; no reliable D call. Germline V gene data show CDR1 as MGHDK and CDR2 as SYGVNS. V lost 0 bases and J 2 bases, leaving 7 bases between the germline ends. CDR3 length equals 14 residues.

The CDR3 loop is CATSREGARQETQYF. The CDR3 region has the DNA TGTGCCACCAGCAGAGAGGGCGCCCGGCAAGAGACCCAGTACTTC. The V call is TRBV15, the J call TRBJ2-5; D not resolved. V was shortened by 0 bases and J by 2 bases, with 10 bases between the two germline ends. Germline V lookup: CDR1 LNHNV, CDR2 YYDKDF (reference sequence). CDR3 size: 15 residues.

This clone has only a few counts. The chain is built from TRBV9 and TRBJ2-2; possibly TRBD1 for D (5 bases). The CDR3 has 16 amino acids. Looked up from germline, CDR1 is SGDLS and CDR2 is YYNGEE. Between the trimmed V and J ends, which lost 3 bases and 0 bases, there was a span of 12 bases. The CDR3 loop is CASSGQGAANTGELFF. Written as DNA, the CDR3 is TGTGCCAGCAGCGGGCAGGGCGCCGCGAACACCGGGGAGCTGTTTTTT. The full variable domain, rest sourced from reference TRBV9 and TRBJ2-2, is DSGVTQTPKHLITATGQRVTLRCSPRSGDLSVYWYQQSLDQGLQFLIQYYNGEERAKGNILERFSAQQFPDLHSELNLSSLELGDSALYFCASSGQGAANTGELFFGEGSRLTVL.

V gene TRBV9 combines with J gene TRBJ2-7; TRBD1 agrees at 7 bases. The J segment lost 1 base and the V segment lost 3 bases, leaving 4 bases of the junction unmatched. Germline CDR1 and CDR2: SGDLS and YYNGEE. This CDR3 is 14 amino acids long. The CDR3 spells CASSGGQASYEQYF. CDR3 bases: TGTGCCAGCAGCGGAGGACAGGCTTCCTACGAGCAGTACTTC. The full variable domain, in which reference TRBV9 and TRBJ2-7 provide the parts outside the CDR3, is DSGVTQTPKHLITATGQRVTLRCSPRSGDLSVYWYQQSLDQGLQFLIQYYNGEERAKGNILERFSAQQFPDLHSELNLSSLELGDSALYFCASSGGQASYEQYFGPGTRLTVT.

The V call is TRBV28, the J call TRBJ2-2; 7 nucleotides align to TRBD1. The germline V gene has CDR1 MDHEN and CDR2 SYDVKM. Unmatched junction bases numbered 7, after V lost 6 bases and J lost 6 bases. The CDR3 length is 14 residues. The chain's CDR3 is CASSLGGFPGELFF. The CDR3 DNA follows: TGTGCCAGCAGCCTAGGGGGCTTCCCCGGGGAGCTGTTTTTT. The full variable domain, with the rest looked up from reference TRBV28 and TRBJ2-2, is DVKVTQSSRYLVKRTGEKVFLECVQDMDHENMFWYRQDPGLGLRLIYFSYDVKMKEKGDIPEGYSVSREKKERFSLILESASTNQTSMYLCASSLGGFPGELFFGEGSRLTVL.

The J gene is TRBJ2-5, the V gene TRBV2; D is possibly TRBD2 (7 bases). V shed 3 bases and J shed 6 bases, with 11 bases lying between them. Germline CDR1 SNHLY, CDR2 FYNNEI. The CDR3 extends over 13 amino acids. The CDR3 is CASSEGGAQTQYF. The CDR3 coding sequence is TGTGCCAGCAGTGAGGGGGGGGCGCAGACCCAGTACTTC. Drawing the rest from reference TRBV2 and TRBJ2-5, the complete variable domain is EPEVTQTPSHQVTQMGQEVILRCVPISNHLYFYWYRQILGQKVEFLVSFYNNEISEKSEIFDDQFSVERPDGSNFTLKIRSTKLEDSAMYFCASSEGGAQTQYFGPGTRLLVL.

In this sample, this clone turned up a few times. This rearrangement joins TRBV25-1 to TRBJ2-1, with TRBD2 matching over 9 bases. V was pared by 5 bases and J by 4 bases, with 6 bases of the junction left unmatched. The germline CDR1 and CDR2 sequences are MGHDK and SYGVNS. The CDR3 has 15 residues. CDR3: CASSRRGGLYNEQFF. As DNA, the CDR3 is TGTGCCAGCAGTAGGCGGGGGGGCCTGTACAATGAGCAGTTCTTC.